The 13 T cell receptor beta chains given below trace back to one sample, sequenced in a study of T cell repertoires in cytomegalovirus infection. TCRdb reanalysed the reads using MiXCR and keeps one entry per CDR3 protein. The top ten clones hold roughly 10% of a sample with 480,000 or so distinct CDR3 sequences, over 9% of them seen once. Sequencing was performed on PBMCs. The receptors were sampled from a human donor in good health (CMV status not recorded). Some clones in this sample may be carry-over from other donors' samples.

There are many counts of this clonotype. The V gene is TRBV3-1, the J gene TRBJ1-6, with D possibly matching TRBD1 (5 bases). Germline V gene lookup returns CDR1 LGHDT and CDR2 YNNKEL (reference sequence). Trimming shortened V by 2 bases and J by 7 bases, and 12 bases separated the two germline ends. The CDR3 totals 15 residues. The CDR3 nucleotides read TGTGCCAGCAGCCAACCGGGACCGAAGAATTCACCCCTCCACTTT. Translation gives CASSQPGPKNSPLHF. Using reference TRBV3-1 and TRBJ1-6 for the parts outside the CDR3, the full variable domain is DTAVSQTPKYLVTQMGNDKSIKCEQNLGHDTMYWYKQDSKKFLKIMFSYNNKELIINETVPNRFSPKSPDKAHLNLHINSLELGDSAVYFCASSQPGPKNSPLHFGNGTRLTVT.

This clonotype was observed at least ten times. As DNA, the CDR3 is TGCGCCAGCTCCGCGGGCGCGGACACTGAAGCTTTCTTT. Amino acid sequence: CASSAGADTEAFF. The V gene is TRBV5-1, the J gene TRBJ1-1; D remains ambiguous. From germline, CDR1 is SGHRS and CDR2 YFSETQ. V was cut by 7 bases and J by 3 bases, with 13 bases left in between. The CDR3 has 13 amino acids.

This clonotype occurred many times. The CDR3 DNA reads as TGTGCCAGCAGTCTGTCCCCGGGGAAAAACATTCAGTACTTC. Its protein product is CASSLSPGKNIQYF. The rearrangement links TRBV12-3 or TRBV12-4 to TRBJ2-4; D is possibly TRBD2 (5 bases). The CDR3 sequence is 14 residues long. V lost 5 bases to trimming and J lost 4 bases, with 12 bases between them.

This clonotype was seen more than once but under ten times. The rearrangement uses TRBV29-1 and TRBJ1-5; D remains ambiguous. Germline V gives CDR1 SQVTM, CDR2 ANQGSEA. V shed 5 bases and J shed 4 bases, with 9 bases lying between them. The CDR3 loop spans 12 amino acids. The CDR3 DNA is TGCAGCGTTAAGACGGAAAATCAGCCCCAGCATTTT. This sequence encodes CSVKTENQPQHF. The full variable domain, in which reference TRBV29-1 and TRBJ1-5 provide the parts outside the CDR3, is SAVISQKPSRDICQRGTSLTIQCQVDSQVTMMFWYRQQPGQSLTLIATANQGSEATYESGFVIDKFPISRPNLTFSTLTVSNMSPEDSSIYLCSVKTENQPQHFGDGTRLSIL.

This clonotype has ten or more counts. V usage is TRBV2 and J usage is TRBJ2-1, with D possibly TRBD2 on 6 matching bases. Germline loops: CDR1 SNHLY, CDR2 FYNNEI. The CDR3 contains 15 residues. V lost 1 base and J lost 6, with 13 bases in between. CDR3 loop: CASSEDGRRTNEQFF. CDR3 DNA: TGTGCCAGCAGTGAAGACGGGAGAAGGACCAATGAGCAGTTCTTC.

Regarding this clonotype: Mismatch with germline at one junction end may stem from a read error. This rearrangement joins TRBV5-1 to TRBJ2-7; D could derive from TRBD1 or TRBD2 (5 bases each). There are 12 residues in the CDR3. Germline assignment: CDR1 SGHRS and CDR2 YFSETQ. This CDR3 reads CTSSSDGAEQYF. CDR3 bases: TGCACCAGCAGCTCGGACGGGGCAGAGCAGTACTTC.

As DNA, the CDR3 is TGCGCCAGCAGCTTGACTGGGACTAGCGGGGGGATTGGGACCCAGTACTTC. This codes for CASSLTGTSGGIGTQYF. The chain is built from TRBV5-1 and TRBJ2-5; 15 bases agree with TRBD2. This CDR3 spans 17 amino acids. The germline gives CDR1 SGHRS, CDR2 YFSETQ. Unmatched junction bases numbered 8, after V lost 1 base and J lost 7 bases.

This clonotype was detected many times. The chain employs TRBV6-2 or TRBV6-3 and TRBJ1-2; weak D call: TRBD1 (5 bases). The V end lost 6 bases, the J end lost 8 bases, and 22 bases lay between the germline ends. Germline assignment: CDR1 MNHEY and CDR2 SVGEGT. This CDR3 has 15 residues. The CDR3 loop reads CASSVPGRTIGGYTF. As DNA, the CDR3 is TGTGCCAGCAGCGTTCCGGGACGGACGATCGGGGGCTACACCTTC.

The rearrangement uses TRBV5-4 and TRBJ2-1; 12 nucleotides line up with TRBD2. The CDR3 runs to 16 residues. The junction had 11 bases not matched to a gene; V was cut back by 4 bases and J by 9 bases. CDR1 is SGHNT, CDR2 YYREEE, per germline (reference sequence). CDR3 coding DNA: TGTGCCAGCAGCCCCTCCTCTAGCGGGGGGGCCCCTGAGCAGTTCTTC. Translating it yields CASSPSSSGGAPEQFF.

This chain uses TRBV10-3 with TRBJ2-7; D may be TRBD1 (8 bases). Trimming stripped 6 bases from V and 4 bases from J, with 22 bases between. The V gene's germline CDR1 is ENHRY and CDR2 SYGVKD. CDR3 size: 16 residues. The CDR3 nucleotides are TGTGCCATCAGCGGCGGTAGTACAGGGGGAGGGTACGAGCAGTACTTC. It codes for CAISGGSTGGGYEQYF.

V and J are TRBV15 and TRBJ2-7; D uncertain. Trimming pared 0 bases from V and 7 bases from J, leaving 10 bases between. The CDR3 is 13 amino acids. Per the germline V gene, CDR1 is LNHNV and CDR2 is YYDKDF (reference sequence). CDR3 loop: CATSRDGFGEQYF. CDR3 nucleotide sequence: TGTGCCACCAGCAGAGATGGCTTCGGGGAGCAGTACTTC.

This clonotype was seen a few times. J is TRBJ2-5 and V is TRBV20-1; 10 bases fit TRBD2. CDR3 length: 14 residues. Trimming removed 6 bases from V and 2 bases from J; junction bases left unmatched: 6. The V gene's germline CDR1 is DFQATT and CDR2 SNEGSKA (reference sequence). The CDR3 is CSAIGLAAQETQYF. As DNA, the CDR3 is TGCAGTGCGATAGGACTAGCGGCTCAAGAGACCCAGTACTTC.

This clonotype was seen many times. The chain has TRBV27 and TRBJ1-2; no reliable D call. The germline gives CDR1 MNHEY, CDR2 SMNVEV (reference sequence). The CDR3 is made up of 15 amino acids. V lost 7 bases and J 8 bases, leaving 23 bases between the germline ends. The CDR3 DNA sequence: TGTGCCAGCACCTCCCTCCGGACCGCCAAGGAGGGCTACACCTTC. It translates to CASTSLRTAKEGYTF.